This T cell receptor beta chain is from a study of blood T cell repertoires in COVID-19. As originally analysed: Amplification from reference gene primers served as the basis for estimated nucleated cell counts. Measured with immunoSEQ multiplex PCR; TCRdb has only the in-frame clones, and not every one. That table furnishes V, J and clone size, whereas the DNA furnished D and trimming. The sample consists of about 300,000 clones, 85% to 90% of them appearing once. This CDR3 comprises 15 residues. Per germline, CDR1 SEHNR and CDR2 FQNEAQ (reference sequence). V shed 2 bases and J shed 0 bases, with 10 bases lying between them.

This receptor was taken from a woman between 45 and 65 years old with COVID-19, enrolled during active disease. Material: peripheral blood. The chain has TRBV7-9 and TRBJ1-2, with D tentatively TRBD1 (5 bases). In DNA, the CDR3 is TGTGCCAGCAGCTTAAACAGGCACCCTAACTATGGCTACACCTTC. Its protein product is CASSLNRHPNYGYTF.